Below are 18 T cell receptor beta chains sequenced from a single sample in a study of cytomegalovirus exposure and HLA in healthy donors. PCR amplification relied on 60 Vbeta primers (plus 13 Jbeta primers). Some clones are missing from TCRdb's copy, which holds only in-frame ones; the method was immunoSEQ multiplex PCR. The data show roughly 160,000 clones, with 80% seen just once and approximately 1.3% held by the top ten. What was sequenced was PBMCs. The receptor set was obtained from a man in his thirties or forties in good health and CMV-seronegative.

The chain employs TRBV29-1 and TRBJ2-7; 11 bases align to TRBD1. CDR1 is SQVTM and CDR2 is ANQGSEA in the germline V gene. This CDR3 has 13 amino acids. V was clipped by 6 bases and J by 6 bases; unmatched bases: 7. In DNA form, the CDR3 reads TGCAGCGTCGGGGGACAGGGGGATATCGAGCAGTACTTC. Protein product: CSVGGQGDIEQYF.

The chain links TRBV9 to TRBJ2-3; 11 positions agree with TRBD1. In germline, CDR1 is SGDLS, CDR2 YYNGEE. V gave up 5 bases and J gave up 3 bases; unmatched junction bases: 5. The CDR3 is made up of 15 amino acids. The CDR3 coding sequence is TGTGCCAGCAGTGGGGACAGGGGGGAAACAGATACGCAGTATTTT. This encodes CASSGDRGETDTQYF. The full variable domain, completed using reference TRBV9 and TRBJ2-3, is DSGVTQTPKHLITATGQRVTLRCSPRSGDLSVYWYQQSLDQGLQFLIQYYNGEERAKGNILERFSAQQFPDLHSELNLSSLELGDSALYFCASSGDRGETDTQYFGPGTRLTVL.

The chain has TRBV5-1 and TRBJ2-3, with D possibly matching TRBD2 (5 bases). With 6 bases removed from V and 5 bases from J, the gap between germline ends came to 16 bases. The CDR3 extends over 14 amino acids. Germline assignment: CDR1 SGHRS and CDR2 YFSETQ. For the CDR3, the DNA is TGCGCCAGCAACCTAGGTGGACTCTTAGATACGCAGTATTTT. It is translated as CASNLGGLLDTQYF.

The chain employs TRBV2 and TRBJ2-1; 10 bases are a match to TRBD1. The V segment lost 6 bases and the J segment 7 bases; nucleotides outside the gene matches: 6. In germline, CDR1 is SNHLY, CDR2 FYNNEI. This CDR3 has 14 amino acids. CDR3 in amino acids: CASSQRTGGNEQFF. DNA for the CDR3: TGTGCCAGCAGCCAAAGGACAGGGGGGAATGAGCAGTTCTTC.

J is TRBJ1-1 and V is TRBV7-9, with D tentatively TRBD1 (5 bases). Trimming took 5 bases from V and 2 from J, leaving 18 bases between them. Germline V CDR1 and CDR2: SEHNR, FQNEAQ (reference sequence). The CDR3 extends over 16 amino acids. The CDR3, as DNA: TGTGCCAGCAGCCGCTCCTTTGGGGCCTTAAACACTGAAGCTTTCTTT. This translates into CASSRSFGALNTEAFF. The entire variable domain, with the rest obtained from reference TRBV7-9 and TRBJ1-1, is as follows: DTGVSQNPRHKITKRGQNVTFRCDPISEHNRLYWYRQTLGQGPEFLTYFQNEAQLEKSRLLSDRFSAERPKGSFSTLEIQRTEQGDSAMYLCASSRSFGALNTEAFFGQGTRLTVV.

J is TRBJ1-6 and V is TRBV5-1, with 7 bases aligning to TRBD1. Germline CDR1 and CDR2: SGHRS and YFSETQ. This CDR3 is built from 14 residues. V shed 4 bases, J shed 7 bases, and the junction held 5 bases outside the gene matches. CDR3 sequence (DNA): TGCGCCAGCAGCCCTCAGGGGGACAATTCACCCCTCCACTTT. Encoded protein: CASSPQGDNSPLHF.

V usage is TRBV1 and J usage is TRBJ2-2; the DNA was not compared with TRBD2, the D call given in the table. TRBV1 is recorded as a pseudogene. CDR3 length: 15 residues. CDR3: CTSSLSGGAPGELFF. CDR3 nucleotides: TGCACCAGCAGCCTAAGCGGGGGGGCGCCCGGGGAGCTGTTTTTT.

Only a few counts were recorded for this clone. The gene calls are TRBV6-5 and TRBJ2-6; D gene ambiguous. Germline lookup yields CDR1 MNHEY and CDR2 SVGAGI. The CDR3 has 15 residues. Trimming left V 2 bases short and J 0 bases short, with 5 bases between. The CDR3 DNA is TGTGCCAGCAGTTACGCAGGCTCTGGGGCCAACGTCCTGACTTTC. Residues: CASSYAGSGANVLTF.

V is TRBV5-6 and J is TRBJ2-7; the match to TRBD1 covers 9 bases. The CDR3 sequence is 17 residues long. The V gene's germline CDR1 is SGHDT and CDR2 YYEEEE. With V trimmed by 7 bases and J by 5 bases, 19 bases remained unmatched. The CDR3, as DNA: TGTGCCAGCGAATTTACAAACCACCGGGACAGGGCCCACGAGCAGTACTTC. Protein: CASEFTNHRDRAHEQYF.

The chain links TRBV5-1 to TRBJ2-4; possibly TRBD1 for D (6 bases). There are 14 residues in the CDR3. V dropped 0 bases and J dropped 6 bases, with 10 bases sitting between them. Germline assignment: CDR1 SGHRS and CDR2 YFSETQ. The CDR3 is CASSLDRAGNIQYF. CDR3 bases: TGCGCCAGCAGCTTGGACAGGGCGGGAAACATTCAGTACTTC.

The V and J genes are TRBV29-1 and TRBJ2-7; D gene ambiguous. In germline, CDR1 is SQVTM, CDR2 ANQGSEA. CDR3 length equals 12 residues. V lost 2 bases to trimming and J lost 3 bases, with 8 bases between them. The CDR3 region is CSVEWANYEQYF. CDR3 in DNA: TGCAGCGTTGAATGGGCGAACTACGAGCAGTACTTC.

This chain links TRBV7-2 with TRBJ2-1, with a possible D match to TRBD2 (5 bases). The germline CDR1 and CDR2 sequences are SGHTA and FQGNSA. The CDR3 has 13 amino acids. Trimming pared 1 base from V and 7 bases from J, leaving 8 bases between. CDR3 bases: TGTGCCAGCAGCTTAGACCGGAGGAATGAGCAGTTCTTC. Its translation is CASSLDRRNEQFF.

The chain joins TRBV7-3 to TRBJ2-1; 9 nucleotides align to TRBD1. The CDR3 extends over 14 amino acids. Germline CDR1 and CDR2: SGHTA and FQGTGA. The V segment lost 5 bases and the J segment 8 bases; nucleotides outside the gene matches: 7. The CDR3 DNA sequence: TGTGCCAGCAGCGGCGGGACAGGGTACCATGAGCAGTTCTTC. It specifies CASSGGTGYHEQFF.

The V gene is TRBV7-2, the J gene TRBJ1-4; D is perhaps TRBD1 (5 bases). V lost 5 bases and J 0 bases, leaving 10 bases between the germline ends. The length of the CDR3 is 15 residues. Germline loops: CDR1 SGHTA, CDR2 FQGNSA. Here the CDR3 DNA reads TGTGCCAGCAGCCCACAACAGGCAACTAATGAAAAACTGTTTTTT. Protein: CASSPQQATNEKLFF.

The rearrangement uses TRBV4-3 and TRBJ2-3, with 7 bases matching TRBD1. V lost 4 bases to trimming and J lost 6 bases; unmatched junction nucleotides: 16. The germline CDR1 and CDR2 sequences are LGHNA and YSLEER. The CDR3 spans 17 residues. Here the CDR3 reads CASSPGLGQPASDTQYF. The CDR3 DNA reads TGCGCCAGCAGCCCGGGGCTGGGACAGCCCGCATCCGATACGCAGTATTTT.

The gene calls are TRBV15 and TRBJ1-4, with unresolved D. The CDR3 totals 12 residues. V was cut by 9 bases and J by 5 bases, with 10 bases left in between. Per germline, CDR1 LNHNV and CDR2 YYDKDF (reference sequence). The CDR3, as DNA: TGTGCCACGGGCAGGAGGAATGAAAAACTGTTTTTT. This sequence encodes CATGRRNEKLFF.

The chain combines TRBV16 with TRBJ1-1; no clear D gene. CDR3 length: 14 residues. Trimming shortened V by 7 bases and J by 5 bases, and 17 bases separated the two germline ends. The germline gives CDR1 KGHSY, CDR2 FQNENV. CDR3 region: CASTLRRYPTEAFF. The CDR3 DNA reads as TGTGCCAGCACCCTACGTCGGTATCCGACTGAAGCTTTCTTT.

The count of this clone is one. V usage is TRBV7-9 and J usage is TRBJ2-5, with 9 positions matching TRBD1. Germline values: CDR1 SEHNR, CDR2 FQNEAQ (reference sequence). V lost 5 bases to trimming and J lost 4 bases; unmatched junction nucleotides: 8. The CDR3 has 15 amino acids. The CDR3 here is CASSRRTGVGETQYF. The CDR3 nucleotides read TGTGCCAGCAGCCGCCGGACAGGGGTTGGAGAGACCCAGTACTTC.